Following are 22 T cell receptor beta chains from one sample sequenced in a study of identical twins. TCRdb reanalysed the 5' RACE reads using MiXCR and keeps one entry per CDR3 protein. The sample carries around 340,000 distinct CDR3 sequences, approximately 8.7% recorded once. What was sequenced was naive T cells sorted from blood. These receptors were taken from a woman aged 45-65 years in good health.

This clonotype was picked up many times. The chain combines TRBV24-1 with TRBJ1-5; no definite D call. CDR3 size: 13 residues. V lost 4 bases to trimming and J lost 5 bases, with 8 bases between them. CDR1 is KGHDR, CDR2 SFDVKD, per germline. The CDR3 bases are TGTGCCACCAGTGAAAGACGGGATCAGCCCCAGCATTTT. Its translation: CATSERRDQPQHF.

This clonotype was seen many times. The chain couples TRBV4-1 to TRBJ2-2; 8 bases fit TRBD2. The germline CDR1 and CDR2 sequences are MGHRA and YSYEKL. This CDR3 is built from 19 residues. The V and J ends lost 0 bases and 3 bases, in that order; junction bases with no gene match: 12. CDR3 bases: TGCGCCAGCAGCCAAGACTTTTTAGCGGGATTGATTGACACCGGGGAGCTGTTTTTT. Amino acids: CASSQDFLAGLIDTGELFF.

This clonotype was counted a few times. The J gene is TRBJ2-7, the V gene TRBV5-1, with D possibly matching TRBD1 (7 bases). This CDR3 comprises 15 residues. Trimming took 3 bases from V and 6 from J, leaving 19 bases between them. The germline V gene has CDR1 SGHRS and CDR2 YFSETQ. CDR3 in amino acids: CASSSAGTASLEQYF. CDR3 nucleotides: TGCGCCAGCAGCTCGGCGGGGACAGCTTCTCTCGAGCAGTACTTC. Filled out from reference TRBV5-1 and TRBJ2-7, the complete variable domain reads KAGVTQTPRYLIKTRGQQVTLSCSPISGHRSVSWYQQTPGQGLQFLFEYFSETQRNKGNFPGRFSGRQFSNSRSEMNVSTLELGDSALYLCASSSAGTASLEQYFGPGTRLTVT.

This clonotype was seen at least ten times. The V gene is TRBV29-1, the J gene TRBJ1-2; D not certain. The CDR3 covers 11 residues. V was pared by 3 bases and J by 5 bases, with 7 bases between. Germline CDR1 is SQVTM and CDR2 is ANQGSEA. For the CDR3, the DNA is TGCAGCGTTGACTGGGGATATGGCTACACCTTC. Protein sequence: CSVDWGYGYTF. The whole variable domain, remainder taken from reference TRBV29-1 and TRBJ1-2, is SAVISQKPSRDICQRGTSLTIQCQVDSQVTMMFWYRQQPGQSLTLIATANQGSEATYESGFVIDKFPISRPNLTFSTLTVSNMSPEDSSIYLCSVDWGYGYTFGSGTRLTVV.

The CDR3 loop reads CASSVELEWSGANVLTF. CDR3 in DNA: TGTGCCAGCAGCGTAGAGTTGGAATGGTCTGGGGCCAACGTCCTGACTTTC. The V gene is TRBV9, the J gene TRBJ2-6; D call uncertain. Germline CDR1 reads SGDLS; CDR2 reads YYNGEE. The CDR3 loop spans 17 amino acids. With 0 bases removed from V and 1 base from J, the gap between germline ends came to 11 bases.

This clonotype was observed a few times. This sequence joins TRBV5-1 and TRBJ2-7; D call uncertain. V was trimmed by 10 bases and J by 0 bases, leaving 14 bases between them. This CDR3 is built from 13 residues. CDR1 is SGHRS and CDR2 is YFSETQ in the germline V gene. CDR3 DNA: TGCGCCTGCCTAGGGCCGGGCTCCTACGAGCAGTACGTC. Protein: CACLGPGSYEQYV.

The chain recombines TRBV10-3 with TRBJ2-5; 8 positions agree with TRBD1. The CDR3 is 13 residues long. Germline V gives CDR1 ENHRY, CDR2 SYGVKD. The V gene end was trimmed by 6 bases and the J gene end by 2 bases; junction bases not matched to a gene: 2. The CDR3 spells CAISTGGQETQYF. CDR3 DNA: TGTGCCATCAGCACAGGGGGTCAAGAGACCCAGTACTTC.

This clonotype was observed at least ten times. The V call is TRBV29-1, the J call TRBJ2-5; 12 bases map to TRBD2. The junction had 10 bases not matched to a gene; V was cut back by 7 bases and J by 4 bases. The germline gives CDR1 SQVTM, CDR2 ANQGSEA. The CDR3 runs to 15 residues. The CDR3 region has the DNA TGCAGCGCTGAGACTAGCGGGAGCATATTAGAGACCCAGTACTTC. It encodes CSAETSGSILETQYF.

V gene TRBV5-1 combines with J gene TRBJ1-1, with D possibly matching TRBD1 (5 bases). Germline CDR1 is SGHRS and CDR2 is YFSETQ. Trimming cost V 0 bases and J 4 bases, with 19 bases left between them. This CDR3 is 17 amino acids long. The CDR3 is CASSLANGGTRSTEAFF. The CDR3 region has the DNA TGCGCCAGCAGCTTGGCCAATGGAGGGACGAGGAGCACTGAAGCTTTCTTT.

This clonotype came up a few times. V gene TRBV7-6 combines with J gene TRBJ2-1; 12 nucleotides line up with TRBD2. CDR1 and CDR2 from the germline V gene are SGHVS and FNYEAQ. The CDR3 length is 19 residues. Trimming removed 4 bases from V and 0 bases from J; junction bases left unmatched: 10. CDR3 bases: TGTGCCAGCAGCTCGCCCGGGACTAGCGGGTGGTCCTCCTACAATGAGCAGTTCTTC. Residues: CASSSPGTSGWSSYNEQFF.

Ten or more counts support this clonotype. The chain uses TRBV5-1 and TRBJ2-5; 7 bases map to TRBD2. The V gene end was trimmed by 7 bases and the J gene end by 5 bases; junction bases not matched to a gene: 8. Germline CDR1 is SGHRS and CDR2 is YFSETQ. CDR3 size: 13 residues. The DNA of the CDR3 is TGCGCCAGCGAAGAGGGAGGGACGGAGACCCAGTACTTC. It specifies CASEEGGTETQYF.

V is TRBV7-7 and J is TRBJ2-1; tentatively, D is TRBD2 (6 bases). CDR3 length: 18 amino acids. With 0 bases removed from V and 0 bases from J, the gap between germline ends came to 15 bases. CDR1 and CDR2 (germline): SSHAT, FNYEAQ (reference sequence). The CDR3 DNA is TGTGCCAGCAGCTTAGCCCCCCCTAGCGCCAGCTCCTACAATGAGCAGTTCTTC. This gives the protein CASSLAPPSASSYNEQFF.

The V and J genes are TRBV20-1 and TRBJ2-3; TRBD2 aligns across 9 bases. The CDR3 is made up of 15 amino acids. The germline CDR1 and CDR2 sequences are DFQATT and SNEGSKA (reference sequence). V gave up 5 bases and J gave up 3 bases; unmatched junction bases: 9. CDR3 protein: CSARGSTSGTDTQYF. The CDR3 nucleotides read TGCAGTGCTCGAGGATCGACTAGCGGAACAGATACGCAGTATTTT.

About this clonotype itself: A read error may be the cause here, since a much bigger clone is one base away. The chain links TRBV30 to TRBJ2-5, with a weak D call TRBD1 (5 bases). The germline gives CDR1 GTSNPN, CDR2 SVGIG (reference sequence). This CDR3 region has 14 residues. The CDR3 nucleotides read TGTGCCCGGAGTGTTTTGTCCAGGGCAGGGACCCAGTACTTC. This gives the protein CARSVLSRAGTQYF.

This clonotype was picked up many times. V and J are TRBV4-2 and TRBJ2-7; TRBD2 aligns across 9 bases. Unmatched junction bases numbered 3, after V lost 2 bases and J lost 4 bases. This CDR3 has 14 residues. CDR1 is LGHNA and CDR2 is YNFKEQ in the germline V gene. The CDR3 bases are TGTGCCAGCAGCCAAAGCGGGAGGCAGTACGAGCAGTACGTC. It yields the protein CASSQSGRQYEQYV.

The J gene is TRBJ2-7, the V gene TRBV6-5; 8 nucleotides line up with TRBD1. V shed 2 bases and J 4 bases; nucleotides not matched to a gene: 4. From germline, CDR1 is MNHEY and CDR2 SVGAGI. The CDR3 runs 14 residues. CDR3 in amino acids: CASSYGQGGYEQYF. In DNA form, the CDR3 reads TGTGCCAGCAGTTACGGACAGGGAGGATACGAGCAGTACTTC.

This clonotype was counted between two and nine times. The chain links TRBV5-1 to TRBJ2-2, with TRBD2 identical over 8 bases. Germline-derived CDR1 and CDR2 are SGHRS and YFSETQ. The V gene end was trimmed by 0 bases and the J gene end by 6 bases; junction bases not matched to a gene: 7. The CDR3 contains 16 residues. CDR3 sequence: CASSLGNEAGAGELFF. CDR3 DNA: TGCGCCAGCAGCTTGGGGAACGAAGCGGGAGCCGGGGAGCTGTTTTTT.

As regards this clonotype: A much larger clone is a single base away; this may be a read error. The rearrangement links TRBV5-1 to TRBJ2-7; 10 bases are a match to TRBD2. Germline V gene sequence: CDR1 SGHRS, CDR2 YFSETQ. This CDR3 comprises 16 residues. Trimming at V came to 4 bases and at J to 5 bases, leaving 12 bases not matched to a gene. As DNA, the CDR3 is TGCGCCAGCAGCCGCTCGGGACTAGCGATACTCAACGAGCAGTACTTC. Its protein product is CASSRSGLAILNEQYF.

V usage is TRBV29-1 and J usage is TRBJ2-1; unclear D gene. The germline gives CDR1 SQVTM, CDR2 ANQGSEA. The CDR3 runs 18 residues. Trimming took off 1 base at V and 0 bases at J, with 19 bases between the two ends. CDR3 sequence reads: CSVEGSATVFISYNEQFF. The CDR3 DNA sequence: TGCAGCGTTGAAGGTTCTGCTACCGTATTCATCTCCTACAATGAGCAGTTCTTC.

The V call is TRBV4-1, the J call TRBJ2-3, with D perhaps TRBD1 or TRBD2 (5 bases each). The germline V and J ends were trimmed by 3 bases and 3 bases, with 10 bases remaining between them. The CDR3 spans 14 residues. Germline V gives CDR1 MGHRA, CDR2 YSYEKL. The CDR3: CASSHYEGTDTQYF. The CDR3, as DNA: TGCGCCAGCAGCCATTATGAGGGGACAGATACGCAGTATTTT.

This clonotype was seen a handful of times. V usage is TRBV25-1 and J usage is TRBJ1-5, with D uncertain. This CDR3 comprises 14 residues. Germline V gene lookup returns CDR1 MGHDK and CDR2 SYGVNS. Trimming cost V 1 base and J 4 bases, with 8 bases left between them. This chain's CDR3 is CASSEFGGNQPQHF. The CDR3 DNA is TGTGCCAGCAGTGAATTCGGAGGGAATCAGCCCCAGCATTTT.

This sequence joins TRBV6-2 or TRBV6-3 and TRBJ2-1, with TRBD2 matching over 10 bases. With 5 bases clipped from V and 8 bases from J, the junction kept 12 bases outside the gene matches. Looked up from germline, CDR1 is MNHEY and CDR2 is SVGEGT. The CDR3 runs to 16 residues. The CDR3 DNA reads TGTGCCAGCAGTGCGGCACTCGGACTAGCGGAGGATGAGCAGTTCTTC. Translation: CASSAALGLAEDEQFF.